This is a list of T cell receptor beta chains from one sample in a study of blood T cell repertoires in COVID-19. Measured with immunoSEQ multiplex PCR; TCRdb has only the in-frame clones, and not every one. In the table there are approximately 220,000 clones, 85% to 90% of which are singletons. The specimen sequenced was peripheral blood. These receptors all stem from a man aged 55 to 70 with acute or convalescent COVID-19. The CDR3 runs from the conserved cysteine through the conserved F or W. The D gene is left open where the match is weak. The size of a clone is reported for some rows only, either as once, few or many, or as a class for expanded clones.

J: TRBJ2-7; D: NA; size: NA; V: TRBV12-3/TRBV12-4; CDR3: CASSTGREQYF; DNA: TGTGCCAGCAGTACAGGGCGCGAGCAGTACTTC
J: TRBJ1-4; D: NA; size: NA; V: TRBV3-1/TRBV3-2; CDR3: CASSPWGENEKLFF; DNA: TGTGCCAGCAGCCCTTGGGGCGAGAATGAAAAACTGTTTTTT
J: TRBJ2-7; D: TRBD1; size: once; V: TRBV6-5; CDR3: CASTLGQGAYEQYF; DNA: TGTGCCAGCACCCTCGGACAGGGGGCCTACGAGCAGTACTTC
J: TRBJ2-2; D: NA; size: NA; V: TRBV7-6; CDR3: CASSLKGSSTGELFF; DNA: TGTGCCAGCAGCTTAAAGGGGTCGTCCACCGGGGAGCTGTTTTTT
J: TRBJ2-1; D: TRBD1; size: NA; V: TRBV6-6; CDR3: CASSFRDRGYNEQFF; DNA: TGTGCCAGCAGTTTCCGGGACAGGGGGTACAATGAGCAGTTCTTC
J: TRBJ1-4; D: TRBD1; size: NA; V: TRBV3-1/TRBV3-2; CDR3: CASSQVSTGVTNEKLFF; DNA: TGTGCCAGCAGCCAAGTTTCCACAGGGGTAACTAATGAAAAACTGTTTTTT
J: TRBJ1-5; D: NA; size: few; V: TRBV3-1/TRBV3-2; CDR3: CASSPGGAVQPQHF; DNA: TGTGCCAGCAGCCCCGGAGGCGCGGTTCAGCCCCAGCATTTT
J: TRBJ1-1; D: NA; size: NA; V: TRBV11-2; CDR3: CASSLDGGYTEAFF; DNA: TGTGCCAGCAGCTTAGATGGGGGGTACACTGAAGCTTTCTTT
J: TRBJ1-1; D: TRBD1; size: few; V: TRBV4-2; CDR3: CASSQDGTGTTEAFF; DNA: TGTGCCAGCAGCCAAGATGGGACAGGGACCACTGAAGCTTTCTTT
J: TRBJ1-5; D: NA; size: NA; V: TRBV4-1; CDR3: CASSQTGNRNQPQHF; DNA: TGCGCCAGCAGCCAAACGGGGAACCGCAATCAGCCCCAGCATTTT
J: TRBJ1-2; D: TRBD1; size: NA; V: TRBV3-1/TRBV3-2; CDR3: CASSRRRTDRLDSYGYTF; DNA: TGTGCCAGCAGCCGCCGACGAACGGACAGGCTTGACTCCTATGGCTACACCTTC
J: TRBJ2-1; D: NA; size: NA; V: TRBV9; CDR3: CASSVALQGGHNEQFF; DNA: TGTGCCAGCAGCGTAGCTCTACAGGGTGGCCACAATGAGCAGTTCTTC